This T cell receptor beta chain was profiled in a study of control samples from healthy donors and cancer patients. Trimming stripped 2 bases from V and 10 bases from J, with 15 bases between. The CDR3 length is 13 residues. The germline V gene encodes CDR1 GTSNPN and CDR2 SVGIG (reference sequence). This table comes from immunoSEQ multiplex PCR, and its TCRdb copy is limited to in-frame clones, with some not included. This sample has 70,000 to 100,000 clones, with roughly 91% found just once. The specimen was blood. The chain recombines TRBV30 with TRBJ2-1, with unresolved D. This receptor was taken from a man aged 45-65 years in good health. As DNA, the CDR3 is TGTGCCTGGAGTTCGCAGGTCATCGGAGAGCAGTTCTTC. Protein product: CAWSSQVIGEQFF.